The entry below gives a single TCR beta chain sequence along with its context. What it binds is not known. This sample is part of a study of blood T cells in healthy people across ages. Findings and limits, study-wide: There was no known CMV status for donors, so expanded clonotype changes were possibly confounded. No conclusive comparison of naive versus antigen-experienced cells was possible with unsorted PBMCs. Estimates of total diversity, which came from one million sequenced T cells, were considered to be underestimates. Naive CD4+ cells and diversity were both higher in long-lived donors than in aged donors.

Together with a sample-barcoded 5' primer, a J-beta primer mix was included in a second PCR lasting roughly 7 to 11 cycles. TCRdb re-derived calls from the 5' RACE reads in MiXCR, one entry per CDR3 protein. The profile covers about 1.1 million distinct CDR3 sequences, with around two fifths appearing a single time and about 12% taken by the ten largest. Sequencing input: blood. The TCR originated in a young man in good health.

CDR3 DNA sequence: TGTGCCAGCAGCACGCCCCAGGGCACAGATACGCAGTATTTT. Protein product: CASSTPQGTDTQYF. The rearrangement joins TRBV5-4 to TRBJ2-3, with D uncertain. V shed 4 bases and J shed 1 base, with 10 bases lying between them. The CDR3 extends over 14 amino acids. Germline assignment: CDR1 SGHNT and CDR2 YYREEE (reference sequence).